These 20 T cell receptor beta chains originate from one sample sequenced in a study of shared clonotypes between healthy human individuals. The data were produced by immunoSEQ multiplex PCR, yet TCRdb's version contains in-frame clones alone and is incomplete. Altogether about 660,000 clones are present, 74% being singletons, with the ten largest covering approximately 1.8%. Material: memory CD4+ T cells sorted from blood. As to subset: CD45RA-negative fraction. The receptors derive from a woman under 40 in good health.

This rearrangement joins TRBV5-1 to TRBJ2-1; D possibly matches TRBD1 or TRBD2 (5 bases each). Germline values: CDR1 SGHRS, CDR2 YFSETQ. The CDR3 is made up of 14 amino acids. The V and J ends lost 2 bases and 6 bases respectively, with 12 bases between them. The CDR3 sequence is CASSFPGRGNEQFF. The CDR3 nucleotides are TGCGCCAGCAGCTTTCCGGGACGAGGCAATGAGCAGTTCTTC.

The chain joins TRBV2 to TRBJ2-1; D gene unclear. Per germline, CDR1 SNHLY and CDR2 FYNNEI. The CDR3 is 14 residues long. Between the trimmed V and J ends, which lost 0 bases and 2 bases, there was a span of 5 bases. The CDR3 reads CASSEAITYNEQFF. In DNA, the CDR3 is TGTGCCAGCAGTGAAGCTATCACCTACAATGAGCAGTTCTTC.

The genes are TRBV25-1 and TRBJ1-1, with no clear D. V was cut by 5 bases and J by 2 bases, with 15 bases left in between. The CDR3 is 15 residues long. CDR1 and CDR2 from the germline V gene are MGHDK and SYGVNS. The CDR3 coding sequence is TGTGCCAGCAGTCGAGCGGGGAGGTTAAACACTGAAGCTTTCTTT. This sequence encodes CASSRAGRLNTEAFF.

The rearrangement uses TRBV5-1 and TRBJ2-1, with 7 positions matching TRBD2. CDR3 length equals 16 residues. From germline, CDR1 is SGHRS and CDR2 YFSETQ. Germline trimming cut 7 bases from V and 7 bases from J; bases unmatched to any gene: 17. Written as DNA, the CDR3 is TGCGCCAGCGGGCGATCCAAGCGGGAACCGGAAAATGAGCAGTTCTTC. It yields the protein CASGRSKREPENEQFF. The whole variable domain, filled in from reference TRBV5-1 and TRBJ2-1, reads KAGVTQTPRYLIKTRGQQVTLSCSPISGHRSVSWYQQTPGQGLQFLFEYFSETQRNKGNFPGRFSGRQFSNSRSEMNVSTLELGDSALYLCASGRSKREPENEQFFGPGTRLTVL.

V gene TRBV29-1 combines with J gene TRBJ1-1, with a weak D call TRBD1 (6 bases). The CDR3 has 15 amino acids. V dropped 5 bases and J dropped 0 bases, with 16 bases sitting between them. Germline V lookup: CDR1 SQVTM, CDR2 ANQGSEA. This CDR3 is CSVYIQGLLNTEAFF. CDR3 nucleotides: TGCAGCGTTTACATACAGGGACTATTGAACACTGAAGCTTTCTTT.

The gene calls are TRBV7-8 and TRBJ2-1; 7 nucleotides line up with TRBD1. The CDR3 has 15 amino acids. The trim removed 6 bases at V and 3 bases at J, leaving 8 bases unmatched. Per germline, CDR1 SGHVS and CDR2 FQNEAQ. CDR3 DNA sequence: TGTGCCAGCAGTCACGGCCAGGGGGACTACAATGAGCAGTTCTTC. It is translated as CASSHGQGDYNEQFF.

J is TRBJ2-7 and V is TRBV2; D is perhaps TRBD2 (5 bases). This CDR3 has 15 residues. Germline-derived CDR1 and CDR2 are SNHLY and FYNNEI. V lost 7 bases, J lost 4 bases, and 20 bases lay in between. CDR3 nucleotides: TGTGCCAGCACTAACATAATAGCGCTAGGTTACGAGCAGTACTTC. This encodes CASTNIIALGYEQYF. Full variable domain (remainder filled in from reference TRBV2 and TRBJ2-7): EPEVTQTPSHQVTQMGQEVILRCVPISNHLYFYWYRQILGQKVEFLVSFYNNEISEKSEIFDDQFSVERPDGSNFTLKIRSTKLEDSAMYFCASTNIIALGYEQYFGPGTRLTVT.

The V and J genes are TRBV9 and TRBJ2-5, with no clear D. V was clipped by 0 bases and J by 0 bases, with 9 bases between them. CDR1 SGDLS and CDR2 YYNGEE come from the germline V gene. CDR3 length: 15 amino acids. Written as DNA, the CDR3 is TGTGCCAGCAGCGTAGGTAGGGCGGACCAAGAGACCCAGTACTTC. It specifies CASSVGRADQETQYF. Full variable domain (missing parts from reference TRBV9 and TRBJ2-5): DSGVTQTPKHLITATGQRVTLRCSPRSGDLSVYWYQQSLDQGLQFLIQYYNGEERAKGNILERFSAQQFPDLHSELNLSSLELGDSALYFCASSVGRADQETQYFGPGTRLLVL.

The rearrangement links TRBV7-9 to TRBJ2-2; no definite D call. The germline V and J ends were trimmed by 5 bases and 1 base, with 14 bases remaining between them. The CDR3 has 16 residues. Germline V CDR1 and CDR2: SEHNR, FQNEAQ (reference sequence). For the CDR3, the DNA is TGTGCCAGCAGCGTTGACGGCTCCCTGAACACCGGGGAGCTGTTTTTT. It translates to CASSVDGSLNTGELFF.

Worth noting for this clone: The sample holds other DNA sequences that translate to the same CDR3. The V call is TRBV7-9, the J call TRBJ1-1; maybe TRBD1 (6 bases). CDR3 size: 14 residues. Germline CDR1 reads SEHNR; CDR2 reads FQNEAQ (reference sequence). Trimming removed 5 bases from V and 0 bases from J, with 10 bases in between. The chain's CDR3 is CASSLTGMNTEAFF. The CDR3 DNA reads TGTGCCAGCAGCCTGACAGGCATGAACACTGAAGCTTTCTTT.

The chain uses TRBV9 and TRBJ2-1; TRBD2 matches at 10 bases. The CDR3 covers 18 residues. Germline CDR1 SGDLS, CDR2 YYNGEE. Trimming removed 0 bases from V and 1 base from J; junction bases left unmatched: 7. The CDR3 nucleotides read TGTGCCAGCAGCGTAGCTAGCGGGAGTTATGGGTCCTACAATGAGCAGTTCTTC. Translating it yields CASSVASGSYGSYNEQFF.

V gene TRBV21-1 combines with J gene TRBJ1-3. TRBV21-1 is a documented pseudogene. This CDR3 has 17 amino acids. DNA of the CDR3: TGTGCCAGCAGCAAAGTAGGTTTAACTTCGTCTGGAAACACCATATATTTT. It is translated as CASSKVGLTSSGNTIYF.

The chain recombines TRBV12-2 with TRBJ2-7; the D segment call TRBD1 is taken from the table without a DNA check. TRBV12-2 is termed a pseudogene. This CDR3 region has 13 residues. CDR3: CASRPIQRQGSSF. CDR3 DNA: TGTGCAAGTCGCCCCATCCAGCGTCAGGGAAGTAGCTTC.

This sequence joins TRBV5-4 and TRBJ1-1; a weak D match, TRBD1 (5 bases). Germline V gene sequence: CDR1 SGHNT, CDR2 YYREEE (reference sequence). V was clipped by 2 bases and J by 4 bases, with 12 bases between them. This CDR3 region has 14 residues. The CDR3 nucleotides read TGTGCCAGCAGCTTCGGACGGAGGGGCACTGAAGCTTTCTTT. Protein sequence: CASSFGRRGTEAFF. Filled out from reference TRBV5-4 and TRBJ1-1, the complete variable domain reads ETGVTQSPTHLIKTRGQQVTLRCSSQSGHNTVSWYQQALGQGPQFIFQYYREEENGRGNFPPRFSGLQFPNYSSELNVNALELDDSALYLCASSFGRRGTEAFFGQGTRLTVV.

This clone is medium-sized in the sample. This sequence joins TRBV27 and TRBJ2-7; 8 bases are shared with TRBD1. There are 15 residues in the CDR3. Trimming took 3 bases from V and 7 from J; bases not matched to a gene: 11. Per the germline V gene, CDR1 is MNHEY and CDR2 is SMNVEV (reference sequence). CDR3 DNA: TGTGCCAGCAGTTTTTTAGGGCAGGGGGCTTGGGAGCAGTACTTC. It codes for CASSFLGQGAWEQYF.

The rearrangement joins TRBV6-1 to TRBJ2-7, with D tentatively TRBD1 or TRBD2 (5 bases each). Germline CDR1 reads MNHNS; CDR2 reads SASEGT. The CDR3 spans 14 residues. V lost 6 bases to trimming and J lost 5 bases, with 17 bases between them. CDR3 bases: TGTGCCAGCAGGTTTCAGGGAGCTGGGAACGAGCAGTACTTC. Its protein is CASRFQGAGNEQYF.

This clone was recorded a few times. The chain recombines TRBV29-1 with TRBJ2-3; TRBD2 agrees at 7 bases. The germline CDR1 and CDR2 sequences are SQVTM and ANQGSEA. The CDR3 extends over 15 amino acids. V trimming: 4 bases; J trimming: 5 bases; junction bases outside the gene matches: 12. CDR3 coding DNA: TGCAGCGTTGTGGGTGGGAGGGCCATGGGAGATACGCAGTATTTT. Translation gives CSVVGGRAMGDTQYF.

This clone appeared once. A single base separates this from a much larger clone, so it may be a read error. Other DNA sequences in the same sample also yield this CDR3. The V and J genes are TRBV5-1 and TRBJ2-2; the D gene is possibly TRBD1 (5 bases). This CDR3 spans 15 amino acids. V was clipped by 1 base and J by 2 bases, with 9 bases between them. Germline CDR1 SGHRS, CDR2 YFSETQ. The CDR3 DNA sequence: TGCGCCAGCAGCTTGCAACAGGCAAACACCGGGGAGCTGTTTTTT. Translation gives CASSLQQANTGELFF.

This rearrangement joins TRBV7-6 to TRBJ2-5; 12 bases match TRBD2. The CDR3 has 15 amino acids. Germline V lookup: CDR1 SGHVS, CDR2 FNYEAQ. V dropped 5 bases and J dropped 6; count of bases not matched to a gene: 7. The CDR3 sequence: CASSTTSGRTQTQYF. CDR3 bases: TGTGCCAGCAGCACCACTAGCGGGAGGACGCAGACCCAGTACTTC.

The V gene is TRBV14, the J gene TRBJ2-3; D gene unclear. The V gene's germline CDR1 is SGHDN and CDR2 FVKESK. The V end was cut by 4 bases, the J end by 1 base, with 9 bases between. CDR3 length: 14 residues. The CDR3 nucleotides are TGTGCCAGCAGCCCAACTGGGGGCACAGATACGCAGTATTTT. This gives the protein CASSPTGGTDTQYF.